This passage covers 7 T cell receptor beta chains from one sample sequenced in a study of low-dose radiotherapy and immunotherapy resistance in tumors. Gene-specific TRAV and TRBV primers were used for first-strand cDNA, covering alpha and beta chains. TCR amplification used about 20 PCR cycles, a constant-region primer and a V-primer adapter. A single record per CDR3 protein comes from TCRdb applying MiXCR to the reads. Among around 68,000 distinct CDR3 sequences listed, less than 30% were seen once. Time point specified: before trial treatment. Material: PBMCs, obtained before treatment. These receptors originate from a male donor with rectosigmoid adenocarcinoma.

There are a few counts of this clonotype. The CDR3 is CASSEVGPTLHF. Here the CDR3 DNA reads TGTGCCAGCAGTGAAGTTGGCCCCACCCTCCACTTT. The chain carries TRBV6-1 and TRBJ1-6; unclear D gene. This CDR3 comprises 12 residues. CDR1 and CDR2 (germline): MNHNS, SASEGT. The V end lost 1 base, the J end lost 14 bases, and 9 bases lay between the germline ends.

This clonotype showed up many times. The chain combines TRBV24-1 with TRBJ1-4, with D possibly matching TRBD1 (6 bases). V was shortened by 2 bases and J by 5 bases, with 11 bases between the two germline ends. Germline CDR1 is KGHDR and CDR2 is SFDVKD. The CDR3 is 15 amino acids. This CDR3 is CATSDSGGGNEKLFF. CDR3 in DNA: TGTGCCACCAGTGATTCTGGGGGCGGGAATGAAAAACTGTTTTTT.

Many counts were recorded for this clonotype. CDR3 in amino acids: CASSLEEYNEQFF. CDR3 nucleotide sequence: TGTGCCAGCAGCTTAGAAGAATACAATGAGCAGTTCTTC. The chain links TRBV7-9 to TRBJ2-1; D gene unclear. This CDR3 has 13 residues. Looked up from germline, CDR1 is SEHNR and CDR2 is FQNEAQ (reference sequence). The V end lost 1 base, the J end lost 4 bases, and 5 bases lay between the germline ends.

Here the CDR3 reads CASSLGGLARGELFF. For the CDR3, the DNA is TGTGCCAGCAGCTTAGGGGGGCTAGCACGTGGGGAGCTGTTTTTT. The chain employs TRBV11-3 and TRBJ2-2; TRBD1 is a possible D gene (6 bases). The germline gives CDR1 SGHNT, CDR2 YENEEA. The CDR3 is 15 amino acids. V was pared by 1 base and J by 8 bases, with 14 bases between. Based on the CDR3 plus reference TRBV11-3 and TRBJ2-2, the full variable domain is EAGVVQSPRYKIIEKKQPVAFWCNPISGHNTLYWYLQNLGQGPELLIRYENEEAVDDSQLPKDRFSAERLKGVDSTLKIQPAELGDSAVYLCASSLGGLARGELFFGEGSRLTVL.

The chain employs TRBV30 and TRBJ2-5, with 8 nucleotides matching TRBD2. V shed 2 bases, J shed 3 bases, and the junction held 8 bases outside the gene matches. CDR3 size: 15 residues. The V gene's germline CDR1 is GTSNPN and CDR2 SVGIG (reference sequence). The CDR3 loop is CAWSQELAVKETQYF. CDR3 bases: TGTGCCTGGAGTCAGGAACTAGCGGTTAAAGAGACCCAGTACTTC.

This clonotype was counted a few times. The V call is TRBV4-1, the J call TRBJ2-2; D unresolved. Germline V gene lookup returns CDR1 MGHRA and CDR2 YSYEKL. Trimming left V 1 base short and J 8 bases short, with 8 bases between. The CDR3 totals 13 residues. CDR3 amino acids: CASSQAVGGELFF. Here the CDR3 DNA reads TGCGCCAGCAGCCAAGCGGTAGGGGGGGAGCTGTTTTTT.

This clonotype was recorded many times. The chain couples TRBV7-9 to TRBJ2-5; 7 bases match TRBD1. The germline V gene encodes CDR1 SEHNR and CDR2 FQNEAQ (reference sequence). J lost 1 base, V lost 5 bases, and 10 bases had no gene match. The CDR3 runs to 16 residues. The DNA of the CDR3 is TGTGCCAGCAGCCTAGGTTCCGGGACAGCCCAAGAGACCCAGTACTTC. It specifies CASSLGSGTAQETQYF.